This TCR beta chain was identified during a study of beta chain features in type 1 diabetes. General observations from the study: Insertion counts at VDJ junctions were lower in type 1 diabetes patients, who also showed more deletions there. Moderate but significant shortening of TCRB CDR3s was recorded in all four CD4+ subsets from Type 1 diabetes patients. The naive, central memory and Treg TCRB repertoires showed an apparent similarity that was greater among patients than among healthy donors.

J gave up 8 bases and V 3 bases, and 7 bases lay outside the gene matches. CDR1 and CDR2 (germline): GTSNPN, SVGIG (reference sequence). The CDR3 has 13 amino acids. What was sequenced were expressed TCRB transcripts, since all of the isolated RNA had been reverse transcribed. Repertoires were generated with immunoSEQ multiplex PCR, while TCRdb's copy carries only in-frame clones and drops some. The data hold 600,000 to 700,000 clones, with under 15% observed a single time. Comment on this clone: Its antigen is unknown.

The rearrangement uses TRBV30 and TRBJ1-2, with TRBD1 identical over 9 bases. Sample: naive CD4+ T cells from blood. The sequence was obtained from a young man with type 1 diabetes. The CDR3 spells CAWRRTGAGGYTF. The CDR3 nucleotides read TGTGCCTGGAGAAGGACAGGGGCCGGGGGCTACACCTTC. Full variable domain (remainder filled in from reference TRBV30 and TRBJ1-2): SQTIHQWPATLVQPVGSPLSLECTVEGTSNPNLYWYRQAAGRGLQLLFYSVGIGQISSEVPQNLSASRPQDRQFILSSKKLLLSDSGFYLCAWRRTGAGGYTFGSGTRLTVV.